Sequencing of this TCR beta chain was carried out in a study of T-cell memory formation after mild COVID-19. Broader study findings: Pre-infection memory harbored some responding clones, suggesting cross-reactive memory joined. What remained unconfirmed was the SARS-CoV-2 specificity of second-wave clones peaking on day 37.

Using constant-segment primers, 5'RACE produced TCR alpha and TCR beta cDNA libraries carrying sample barcodes and UMIs. MiXCR was run by TCRdb on the 5' RACE reads, yielding one entry per CDR3 protein. The sample yields 30,000 to 35,000 distinct CDR3 sequences, roughly 20% seen once. This clonotype is medium-sized in the sample. What it binds is unknown. V was cut by 5 bases and J by 2 bases, with 13 bases left in between. Germline assignment: CDR1 SGHAT and CDR2 FQNNGV. This CDR3 comprises 15 residues. The clonotype originates from an adult who had mild COVID-19 (a few samples of this study predate the infection). Cell type and time point are not known. Sequencing was done on a sample of PBMCs or a T cell subset sorted from them (not recorded which). The rearrangement joins TRBV11-2 to TRBJ2-1; D assignment may be TRBD1 or TRBD2 (5 bases each). DNA for the CDR3: TGTGCCAGCAGCCACCGGGACCCAACCTACAATGAGCAGTTCTTC. Its protein product is CASSHRDPTYNEQFF.